The 20 T cell receptor beta chains listed next were all sequenced from one sample in a study of T cell clones after liver transplantation. Data came from immunoSEQ multiplex PCR; TCRdb stores just in-frame clones and leaves some out. The repertoire includes roughly 100,000 clones, around 84% of them detected once, and roughly 2.8% sits in the top ten. Sequenced here: CD4+ T cells from blood, sampled around 49 months after liver transplant. These receptor sequences come from a human patient who received a liver transplant. Some T cells may have originated in the graft donor.

This clone was recorded a few times. The chain joins TRBV25-1 to TRBJ2-1, with a possible D match to TRBD1 (6 bases). Deletions cut 5 bases from V and 6 bases from J, with 14 bases between. Germline V gives CDR1 MGHDK, CDR2 SYGVNS. CDR3 length: 14 amino acids. The CDR3 DNA follows: TGTGCCAGCAGTTCGGAGAGGGGGAGCAATGAGCAGTTCTTC. This sequence encodes CASSSERGSNEQFF.

The V call is TRBV7-2, the J call TRBJ2-7; possibly TRBD2 for D (6 bases). Germline CDR1 reads SGHTA; CDR2 reads FQGNSA. Trimming took off 4 bases at V and 0 bases at J, with 10 bases between the two ends. CDR3 length: 14 amino acids. The CDR3 DNA reads as TGTGCCAGCAGCTCCGCCGGGAGCTCCTACGAGCAGTACTTC. Translated, it gives CASSSAGSSYEQYF.

V is TRBV28 and J is TRBJ1-5, with 9 bases fitting TRBD1. The CDR3 has 14 residues. Germline CDR1 MDHEN, CDR2 SYDVKM. Trimming removed 6 bases from V and 4 bases from J; junction bases left unmatched: 4. CDR3 region: CASRGTGQNQPQHF. The CDR3 DNA sequence: TGTGCCAGCAGGGGGACAGGGCAAAATCAGCCCCAGCATTTT.

This chain joins TRBV5-1 and TRBJ1-3, with a possible D match to TRBD1 (6 bases). Trimming took 1 base from V and 1 from J, leaving 18 bases between them. This CDR3 region has 18 residues. The germline CDR1 and CDR2 sequences are SGHRS and YFSETQ. The CDR3 spells CASSLRGAEFLSGNTIYF. CDR3 in DNA: TGCGCCAGCAGCTTGCGGGGGGCCGAATTTTTATCTGGAAACACCATATATTTT.

The J gene is TRBJ1-2, the V gene TRBV5-1; D perhaps matches TRBD1 (5 bases). This CDR3 contains 14 residues. Trimming took 0 bases from V and 3 from J, leaving 9 bases between them. CDR1 is SGHRS and CDR2 is YFSETQ in the germline V gene. For the CDR3, the DNA is TGCGCCAGCAGCTTGGGGGGCGCGGACTATGGCTACACCTTC. It specifies CASSLGGADYGYTF.

The genes are TRBV10-3 and TRBJ2-1; D is uncertain. This CDR3 spans 13 amino acids. Germline loops: CDR1 ENHRY, CDR2 SYGVKD. Trimming stripped 2 bases from V and 4 bases from J, with 6 bases between. CDR3: CAISEGRYNEQFF. The DNA of the CDR3 is TGTGCCATCAGTGAGGGGCGGTACAATGAGCAGTTCTTC.

This rearrangement joins TRBV7-3 to TRBJ2-2; 9 nucleotides agree with TRBD2. The CDR3 has 15 amino acids. The V gene end was trimmed by 2 bases and the J gene end by 10 bases; junction bases not matched to a gene: 8. Germline V lookup: CDR1 SGHTA, CDR2 FQGTGA. The CDR3 spells CASSLDSGGIAELFF. CDR3 DNA: TGTGCCAGCAGCTTAGATAGCGGGGGTATTGCGGAGCTGTTTTTT.

The rearrangement links TRBV7-6 to TRBJ1-4, with D possibly being TRBD1 (5 bases). Trimming removed 0 bases from V and 8 bases from J, with 13 bases in between. Germline CDR1 is SGHVS and CDR2 is FNYEAQ. CDR3 length: 15 residues. Here the CDR3 reads CASSLARGVGEKLFF. The DNA for the CDR3 is TGTGCCAGCAGCTTAGCGAGAGGGGTGGGCGAAAAACTGTTTTTT.

The V gene is TRBV5-1, the J gene TRBJ2-1; a weak D match, TRBD2 (5 bases). Germline V CDR1 and CDR2: SGHRS, YFSETQ. The CDR3 totals 15 residues. Trimming removed 0 bases at V and 5 bases at J, with 12 bases between. The DNA for the CDR3 is TGCGCCAGCAGCTTGGGGGCTAGCTCAGACAATGAGCAGTTCTTC. Amino acid sequence: CASSLGASSDNEQFF.

The chain carries TRBV2 and TRBJ2-2; TRBD2 agrees at 10 bases. The CDR3 length is 17 residues. CDR1 is SNHLY, CDR2 FYNNEI, per germline. Germline trimming cut 6 bases from V and 7 bases from J; bases unmatched to any gene: 14. CDR3: CASRERASGRVNGELFF. Written as DNA, the CDR3 is TGTGCCAGCAGGGAGAGGGCTAGCGGGAGAGTTAACGGGGAGCTGTTTTTT.

The chain uses TRBV18 and TRBJ2-7, with D possibly matching TRBD1 (6 bases). The V end lost 6 bases, the J end lost 7 bases, and 16 bases lay between the germline ends. Germline V gene data show CDR1 as KGHSH and CDR2 as LQKENI. The CDR3 has 13 amino acids. The CDR3 DNA reads TGTGCCAGCTCCCCTCCGGACAGAAAAGAGCAGTACTTC. Encoded protein: CASSPPDRKEQYF.

This chain joins TRBV9 and TRBJ2-7; unclear D gene. With 0 bases removed from V and 2 bases from J, the gap between germline ends came to 12 bases. This CDR3 is 15 amino acids long. The germline V gene has CDR1 SGDLS and CDR2 YYNGEE. The CDR3 sequence is CASSVATSAAYEQYF. The CDR3 nucleotides read TGTGCCAGCAGCGTAGCGACCTCTGCCGCCTACGAGCAGTACTTC.

This clone has only one observation. CDR3 DNA: TGCGCCAGCAGTCTACTAGCGGGTTCCTACAATGAGCAGTTCTTC. This sequence encodes CASSLLAGSYNEQFF. The chain recombines TRBV10-2 with TRBJ2-1, with TRBD2 identical over 9 bases. The V and J ends lost 5 bases and 1 base, in that order; junction bases with no gene match: 3. Germline loops: CDR1 WSHSY, CDR2 SAAADI. The CDR3 is 15 residues long.

The chain is built from TRBV10-3 and TRBJ2-7, with 13 bases fitting TRBD2. The CDR3 runs to 16 residues. J was trimmed by 5 bases and V by 4 bases; bases with no gene match: 8. Per the germline V gene, CDR1 is ENHRY and CDR2 is SYGVKD. The CDR3 DNA sequence: TGTGCCATCAGTGTGGGGACTAGCGGGACGGGTAACGAGCAGTACTTC. Its protein product is CAISVGTSGTGNEQYF.

The chain combines TRBV27 with TRBJ1-2; D ambiguous. This CDR3 is 14 amino acids long. V lost 6 bases and J 3 bases, leaving 14 bases between the germline ends. CDR1 and CDR2 from the germline V gene are MNHEY and SMNVEV (reference sequence). The CDR3 nucleotides read TGTGCCAGCAGGCGACCCGGGATGGACTATGGCTACACCTTC. Protein: CASRRPGMDYGYTF.

This clone has just a few counts. The rearrangement uses TRBV6-5 and TRBJ1-2, with D maybe TRBD1 (6 bases). The CDR3 has 12 residues. CDR1 is MNHEY, CDR2 SVGAGI, per germline. V was cut by 6 bases and J by 4 bases, with 9 bases left in between. CDR3 coding DNA: TGTGCCAGCAGCAACAGGGCCTATGGCTACACCTTC. This gives the protein CASSNRAYGYTF.

The rearrangement uses TRBV6-1 and TRBJ1-1; D unclear. Germline V gene lookup returns CDR1 MNHNS and CDR2 SASEGT. V was shortened by 8 bases and J by 8 bases, with 15 bases between the two germline ends. CDR3 length equals 12 residues. The CDR3 reads CASHVGSREAFF. The CDR3 DNA is TGTGCCAGCCATGTTGGATCCAGGGAAGCTTTCTTT.

This clone has only one observation. The CDR3 DNA follows: TGTGCCAGCAGACAACCTACTAACACCGGGGAGCTGTTTTTT. Translating gives CASRQPTNTGELFF. This chain uses TRBV27 with TRBJ2-2; D is unclear. The CDR3 contains 14 residues. V shed 6 bases and J shed 2 bases, with 10 bases lying between them. Germline V CDR1 and CDR2: MNHEY, SMNVEV (reference sequence).

V and J are TRBV29-1 and TRBJ2-1; weak D call: TRBD2 (5 bases). CDR1 and CDR2 (germline): SQVTM, ANQGSEA. The CDR3 totals 14 residues. V was trimmed by 5 bases and J by 0 bases, leaving 11 bases between them. CDR3 DNA sequence: TGCAGCGTTAATCCACGGGGCTCCTACAATGAGCAGTTCTTC. This encodes CSVNPRGSYNEQFF.

This sequence joins TRBV5-5 and TRBJ1-3; no firm D call. The V end lost 0 bases, the J end lost 4 bases, and 8 bases lay between the germline ends. Germline V lookup: CDR1 SGHKS, CDR2 YYEKEE (reference sequence). The CDR3 contains 14 residues. The CDR3 reads CASSLVASGNTIYF. The DNA for the CDR3 is TGTGCCAGCAGCTTGGTGGCTTCCGGAAACACCATATATTTT.